This T cell receptor beta chain was retrieved from a study of T cell changes during pregnancy in multiple sclerosis. Sequencing was performed with immunoSEQ multiplex PCR; in TCRdb, only in-frame clones are kept and a portion is missing. The table records 30,000 or so clones, 75% to 95% of them present only once. The germline V gene has CDR1 KGHSY and CDR2 FQNENV. V gave up 4 bases and J gave up 8 bases; unmatched junction bases: 5. The CDR3 sequence is 13 residues long. V and J are TRBV16 and TRBJ2-1; 7 bases are shared with TRBD1. The sequencing here drew on CD8+ T cells from peripheral blood mononuclear cells, taken in the second trimester of pregnancy. The receptor was isolated from a female donor in good health, enrolled as a control in a pregnancy study. The CDR3 loop is CASSLIQGYEQFF. CDR3 nucleotides: TGTGCCAGCAGCCTCATACAGGGGTATGAGCAGTTCTTC.